This T cell receptor beta chain was found in a study of T cell responses to AZD1222 COVID-19 vaccine. Study results and limitations: Every sample of the repertoires postdated the peak T cell response. Regions 160-218 and 743-854 dominated among vaccine-associated CD4 TCRs spanning spike.

This clone appeared once. Its antigen is currently unknown. With 2 bases clipped from V and 7 bases from J, the junction kept 12 bases outside the gene matches. The CDR3 is 17 residues long. From germline, CDR1 is MNHNS and CDR2 SASEGT. The assay was immunoSEQ multiplex PCR, and TCRdb's table has in-frame clones only and misses some. The sample shows tens of thousands of clones, roughly 90% of them seen only once. This clonotype was sampled from an adult who received the AZD1222 COVID-19 vaccine. Specimen: peripheral blood, collected 28 days after the second AZD1222 dose. This chain joins TRBV6-1 and TRBJ2-1, with 9 bases aligning to TRBD2. CDR3 nucleotide sequence: TGTGCCAGCAGTGAATTGGAGGTGTCGGCGGGGGGGAATGAGCAGTTCTTC. This encodes CASSELEVSAGGNEQFF.